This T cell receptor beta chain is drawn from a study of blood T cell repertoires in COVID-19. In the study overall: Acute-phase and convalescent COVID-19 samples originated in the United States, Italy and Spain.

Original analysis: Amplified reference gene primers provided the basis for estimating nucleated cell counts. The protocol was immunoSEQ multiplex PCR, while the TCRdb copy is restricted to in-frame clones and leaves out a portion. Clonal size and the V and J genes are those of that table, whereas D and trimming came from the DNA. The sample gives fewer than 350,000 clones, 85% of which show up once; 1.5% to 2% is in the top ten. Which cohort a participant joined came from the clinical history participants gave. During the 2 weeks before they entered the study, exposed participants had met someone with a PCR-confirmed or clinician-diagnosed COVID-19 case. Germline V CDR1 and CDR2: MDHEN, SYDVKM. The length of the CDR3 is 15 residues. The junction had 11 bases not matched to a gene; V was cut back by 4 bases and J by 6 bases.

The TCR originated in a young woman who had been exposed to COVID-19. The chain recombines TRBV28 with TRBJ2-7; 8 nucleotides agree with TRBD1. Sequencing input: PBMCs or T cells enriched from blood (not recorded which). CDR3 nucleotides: TGTGCCAGCAGTTCAGGGGGCGACAAGAGGTGCGAGCAGTACTTC. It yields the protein CASSSGGDKRCEQYF.